This entry is about one T cell receptor beta chain. Germline CDR1 and CDR2: GTSNPN and SVGIG (reference sequence). V lost 2 bases, J lost 2 bases, and 16 bases lay in between. There are 16 residues in the CDR3. Vbeta (60) and Jbeta (13) primers were used in the PCR. Repertoires were generated with immunoSEQ multiplex PCR, while TCRdb's copy carries only in-frame clones and drops some. The sample carries 100,000 or so clones, under 80% recorded once. These data are taken from a study of cytomegalovirus exposure and HLA in healthy donors. Specimen: PBMCs. The chain joins TRBV30 to TRBJ2-1; a possible D gene is TRBD2 (6 bases). The source is a woman in her forties or fifties in good health and CMV-seropositive. This chain's CDR3 is CAWSPYGGGTYNEQFF. The DNA for the CDR3 is TGTGCCTGGAGTCCTTACGGGGGAGGTACCTACAATGAGCAGTTCTTC.